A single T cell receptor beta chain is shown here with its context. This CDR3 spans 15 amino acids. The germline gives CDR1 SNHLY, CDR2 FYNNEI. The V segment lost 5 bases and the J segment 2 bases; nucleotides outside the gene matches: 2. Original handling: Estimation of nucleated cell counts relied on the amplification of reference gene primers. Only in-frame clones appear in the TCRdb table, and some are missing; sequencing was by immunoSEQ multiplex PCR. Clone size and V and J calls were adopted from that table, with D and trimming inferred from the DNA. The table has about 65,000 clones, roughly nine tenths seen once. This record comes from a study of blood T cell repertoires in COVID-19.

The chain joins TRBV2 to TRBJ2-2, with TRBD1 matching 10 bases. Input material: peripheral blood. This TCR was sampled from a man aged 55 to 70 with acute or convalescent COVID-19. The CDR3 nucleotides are TGTGCCAGCAGTCGGGACAGGGGAAACACCGGGGAGCTGTTTTTT. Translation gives CASSRDRGNTGELFF.